Described below is a single T cell receptor (beta chain) sequence and its context. Germline V lookup: CDR1 SGHRS, CDR2 YFSETQ. The CDR3 spans 15 residues. TCRdb re-called the 5' RACE reads, yielding one record per CDR3 amino acid sequence without DNA. This sample's clone table lists 400,000 to 500,000 distinct CDR3 sequences. The data were taken from a study of monozygotic twins with inflammatory bowel disease. What was sequenced was blood. The receptor was derived from a human donor with ulcerative colitis or Crohn's disease, or a healthy co-twin of an affected twin (not recorded which). The chain is built from TRBV5-1 and TRBJ1-1; the TRBD1 assignment by TCRdb is unverifiable without DNA. This CDR3 is CASSFSEQMNTEAFF.